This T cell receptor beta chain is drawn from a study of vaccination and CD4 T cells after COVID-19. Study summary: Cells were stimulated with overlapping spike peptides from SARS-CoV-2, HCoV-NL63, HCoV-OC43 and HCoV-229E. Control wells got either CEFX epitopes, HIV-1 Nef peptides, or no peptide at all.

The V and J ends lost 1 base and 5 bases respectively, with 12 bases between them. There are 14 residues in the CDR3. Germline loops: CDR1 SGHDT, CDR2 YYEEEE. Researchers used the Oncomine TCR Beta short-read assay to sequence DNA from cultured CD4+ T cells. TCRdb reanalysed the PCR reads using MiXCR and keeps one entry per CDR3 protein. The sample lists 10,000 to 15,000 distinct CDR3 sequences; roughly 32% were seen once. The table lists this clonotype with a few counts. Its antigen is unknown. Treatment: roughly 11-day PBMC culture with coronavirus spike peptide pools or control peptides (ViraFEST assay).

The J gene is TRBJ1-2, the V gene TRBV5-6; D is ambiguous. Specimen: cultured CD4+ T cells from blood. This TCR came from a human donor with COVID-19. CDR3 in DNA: TGTGCCAGCAGCTTGCGGCCAGATCAATATGGCTACACCTTC. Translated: CASSLRPDQYGYTF.